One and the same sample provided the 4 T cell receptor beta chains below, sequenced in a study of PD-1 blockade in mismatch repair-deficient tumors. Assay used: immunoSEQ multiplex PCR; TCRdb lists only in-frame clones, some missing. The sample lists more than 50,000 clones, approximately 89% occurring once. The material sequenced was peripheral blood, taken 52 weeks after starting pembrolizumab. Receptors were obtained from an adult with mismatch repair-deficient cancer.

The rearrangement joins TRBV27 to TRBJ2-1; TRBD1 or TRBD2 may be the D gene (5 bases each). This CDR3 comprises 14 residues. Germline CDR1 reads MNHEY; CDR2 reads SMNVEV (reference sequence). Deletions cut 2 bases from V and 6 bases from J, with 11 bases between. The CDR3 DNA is TGTGCCAGCAGTTTACTCGGGGCCCTCAATGAGCAGTTCTTC. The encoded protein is CASSLLGALNEQFF.

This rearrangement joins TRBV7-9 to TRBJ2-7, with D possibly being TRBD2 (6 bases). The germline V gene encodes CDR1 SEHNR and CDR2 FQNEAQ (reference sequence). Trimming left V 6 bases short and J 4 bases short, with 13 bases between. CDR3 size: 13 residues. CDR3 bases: TGTGCCAGCAGAGCCGGGGGAAGTTACGAGCAGTACTTC. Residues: CASRAGGSYEQYF.

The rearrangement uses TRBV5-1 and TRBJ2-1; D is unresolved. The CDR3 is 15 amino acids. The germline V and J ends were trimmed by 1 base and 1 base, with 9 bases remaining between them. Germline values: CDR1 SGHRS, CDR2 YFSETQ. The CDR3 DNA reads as TGCGCCAGCAGCTTGAATGCAGGATCCTACAATGAGCAGTTCTTC. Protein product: CASSLNAGSYNEQFF.

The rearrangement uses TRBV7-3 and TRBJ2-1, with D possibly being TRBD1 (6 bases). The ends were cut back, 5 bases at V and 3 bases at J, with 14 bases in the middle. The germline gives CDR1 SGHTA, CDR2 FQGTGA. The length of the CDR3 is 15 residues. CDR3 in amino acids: CASSPGTSNYNEQFF. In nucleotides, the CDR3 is TGTGCCAGCAGCCCCGGGACATCCAACTACAATGAGCAGTTCTTC.